This is a list of T cell receptor beta chains from one sample in a study of blood T cell repertoires in COVID-19. Profiling relied on immunoSEQ multiplex PCR, and the TCRdb table lists in-frame clones only, not all of them. The data contain about 78,000 clones, approximately 89% of them singletons. Sequencing was carried out using peripheral blood. These receptors all come from a man aged 45 to 65 with active or convalescent COVID-19. Both conserved end residues are part of each CDR3. Fields, in order: clone size, J gene, V gene, D gene, CDR3 DNA, CDR3 protein. A D gene is named only where the DNA matches it firmly. Clone size is not always given. Where it is, it says once, few, many or a class for expanded clones.

- TRBJ1-2 TRBV6-5 TRBD1 TGTGCCAGCAGTCCGGACAGGGATGCCTATGGCTACACCTTC CASSPDRDAYGYTF
once TRBJ1-2 TRBV2 TRBD1 TGTGCCAGCAGTGCGACAGGGCAGGACTATGGCTACACCTTC CASSATGQDYGYTF
- TRBJ2-2 TRBV10-3 - TGTGCCATCAGTGAGTTAGACAGGTCCACCGGGGAGCTGTTTTTT CAISELDRSTGELFF
- TRBJ1-2 TRBV11-2 TRBD1 TGTGCCAGCAGCTATCAATTATCCGGGACAGGGGGCGATGGCTACACCTTC CASSYQLSGTGGDGYTF
- TRBJ2-5 TRBV18 TRBD2 TGTGCCAGCTCACCACTCGATCTAGCGGGGAGCCAAGAGACCCAGTACTTC CASSPLDLAGSQETQYF
- TRBJ2-2 TRBV21-1 - TGTGCCAGCAGCAAAATTGGGCAACTCACCGGGGAGCTGTTTTTT CASSKIGQLTGELFF
- TRBJ1-5 TRBV4-1 TRBD1 TGCGCCAGCAGCCCGGGACAGGGGGCAGGAAGGGGCAATCAGCCCCAGCATTTT CASSPGQGAGRGNQPQHF
- TRBJ2-5 TRBV4-2 TRBD2 TGTGCCAGCAGCCACGGGACTAGCGGGGCAGAGACCCAGTACTTC CASSHGTSGAETQYF
- TRBJ1-2 TRBV12-3/TRBV12-4 - TGTGCCAGCAGTGGAGATGCTTATGGCTACACCTTC CASSGDAYGYTF
- TRBJ1-1 TRBV3-1/TRBV3-2 - TGTGCCAGCAGCCAAATTTCGGGGAACACTGAAGCTTTCTTT CASSQISGNTEAFF
- TRBJ1-1 TRBV12-3/TRBV12-4 - TGTGCCAGCAGTTTCGGCACTGAAGCTTTCTTT CASSFGTEAFF
- TRBJ1-1 TRBV9 - TGTGCCAGCAGCGCCCATTTTGGAGGGAACACTGAAGCTTTCTTT CASSAHFGGNTEAFF
- TRBJ2-3 TRBV29-1 - TGCAGCGTTCGTAGCACAGATACGCAGTATTTT CSVRSTDTQYF
- TRBJ2-5 TRBV9 TRBD1 TGTGCCAGCAGCCCCGGACAGGGTGGAGAGACCCAGTACTTC CASSPGQGGETQYF
- TRBJ2-3 TRBV7-9 - TGTGCCAGCAGCTTAATGGGGGCCGCGACAGATACGCAGTATTTT CASSLMGAATDTQYF
- TRBJ1-1 TRBV18 - TGTGCCAGCTCACTGGGCTCCGAAGCTTTCTTT CASSLGSEAFF
- TRBJ2-1 TRBV6-5 - TGTGCCAGCAGTTACTCGACAGGACCCGGAGTCGATGAGCAGTTCTTC CASSYSTGPGVDEQFF
- TRBJ2-6 TRBV5-4 - TGTGCCAGCACCCCCGGACAGCTCTATTTATTCTCTGGGGCCAACGTCCTGACTTTC CASTPGQLYLFSGANVLTF
- TRBJ1-2 TRBV12-3/TRBV12-4 - TGTGCCAGCAGCCCGCGGAGCTATGGCTACACCTTC CASSPRSYGYTF
- TRBJ2-4 TRBV20-1 TRBD1 TGCAGTGCCGTTACAGGGGGCATTCAGTACTTC CSAVTGGIQYF
- TRBJ2-5 TRBV7-9 TRBD2 TGTGCCAGCAGCTTACTAGCGGTCCAAGAGACCCAGTACTTC CASSLLAVQETQYF
- TRBJ2-1 TRBV4-3 TRBD2 TGCGCCAGCAGCCCCGCTAGCGGGGCCTACAATGAGCAGTTCTTC CASSPASGAYNEQFF
- TRBJ1-1 TRBV4-1 - TGCGCCAGCAGCCAAGGACCGACAATGGTGAACACTGAAGCTTTCTTT CASSQGPTMVNTEAFF
- TRBJ1-1 TRBV29-1 - TGCAGCGTTGAAGAGACCGAGGGCACTGAAGCTTTCTTT CSVEETEGTEAFF
- TRBJ2-7 TRBV28 - TGTGCCAGCAGTGCGTACTCCTACGAGCAGTACTTC CASSAYSYEQYF
- TRBJ2-3 TRBV12-3/TRBV12-4 - TGTGCCAGCAGGACTTTCACAGATACGCAGTATTTT CASRTFTDTQYF
- TRBJ1-2 TRBV2 - TGTGCCAGCAGGGACAGTCCTGCTAACTATGGCTACACCTTC CASRDSPANYGYTF
- TRBJ1-1 TRBV6-4 TRBD1 TGTGCCAGCAGTTCCGGGACAGCCAACACTGAAGCTTTCTTT CASSSGTANTEAFF
- TRBJ2-5 TRBV6-6 TRBD1 TGTGCCAGCAGTAAGGGACAGCAAGAGACCCAGTACTTC CASSKGQQETQYF
- TRBJ2-2 TRBV2 TRBD2 TGTGCCACCCAGCGGGGGGATTGGACCGGGGAGCTGTTTTTT CATQRGDWTGELFF
- TRBJ1-5 TRBV19 TRBD1 TGTGCCAGTAGTATAGATCCGGGACAGGGGGCGGATCAGCCCCAGCATTTT CASSIDPGQGADQPQHF
- TRBJ2-1 TRBV21-1 - TGTGCCAGCAGCAAACTGGCAGCGGGGGGAAACAATGAGCAGTTCTTC CASSKLAAGGNNEQFF
- TRBJ1-3 TRBV18 TRBD1 TGTGCCAGCTCACCGGTCGACAGGGCCACCGGAAACACCATATATTTT CASSPVDRATGNTIYF
- TRBJ2-6 TRBV28 - TGTGCCAGCAATAGCCACTCTGGGGCCAACGTCCTGACTTTC CASNSHSGANVLTF
- TRBJ2-5 TRBV29-1 TRBD1 TGCAGCATTTCCGACAGGGGACAAGAGACCCAGTACTTC CSISDRGQETQYF
- TRBJ1-4 TRBV19 - TGTGCCAGTAGTATCGGCAGGGGCCAGGGTGAAAAACTGTTTTTT CASSIGRGQGEKLFF
once TRBJ2-3 TRBV29-1 - TGCAGCTCGGCTGACATTTCTAGCACAGATACGCAGTATTTT CSSADISSTDTQYF
- TRBJ1-6 TRBV9 - TGTGCCAGCACCAGGACAGATAATTCACCCCTCCACTTT CASTRTDNSPLHF
- TRBJ2-1 TRBV15 - TGTGCCACCAGCAGAGATGCTTGGGGAGTGAATGAGCAGTTCTTC CATSRDAWGVNEQFF
- TRBJ1-3 TRBV5-1 TRBD1 TGCGCCAGCAGCGCTGGGACAGGCGGCGGAAACACCATATATTTT CASSAGTGGGNTIYF
- TRBJ2-1 TRBV9 - TGTGCCAGCACCCCAGGGCGTAGCTCCTACAATGAGCAGTTCTTC CASTPGRSSYNEQFF
few TRBJ2-2 TRBV15 TRBD1 TGTGCCACCAGCAGAGTGAGGACAGGGGCGGGCGGGGAGCTGTTTTTT CATSRVRTGAGGELFF
- TRBJ1-5 TRBV4-1 TRBD1 TGCGCCAGCAGAGGGACAGATATGGCTCAGCCCCAGCATTTT CASRGTDMAQPQHF
- TRBJ2-5 TRBV7-2 TRBD1 TGTGCCAGCAGCCCTTGGGACAGGGCGAGTGAGACCCAGTACTTC CASSPWDRASETQYF
- TRBJ1-5 TRBV19 - TGTGCCAGTAGTATAAAACAGGGCAGTCTTCAGCCCCAGCATTTT CASSIKQGSLQPQHF
- TRBJ2-3 TRBV7-2 TRBD1 TGTGCCAGCAGCTTTACAGGGGTTGGAGATACGCAGTATTTT CASSFTGVGDTQYF
- TRBJ1-6 TRBV25-1 - TGTGCCAGCAGTGAGACAGTGGTGAGGTCACCCCTCCACTTT CASSETVVRSPLHF
few TRBJ2-2 TRBV4-3 - TGCGCCAGCAGCCAAGACACAGGGCGGACCGGGGAGCTGTTTTTT CASSQDTGRTGELFF
- TRBJ1-5 TRBV23-1 TRBD1 TGCGCCAGCAGTCACAAAGGACAGGGCGAGAGTCAGCCCCAGCATTTT CASSHKGQGESQPQHF
- TRBJ2-5 TRBV6-4 TRBD1 TGTGCCAGCAGTGCCACAGGGGCCAGCCAAGAGACCCAGTACTTC CASSATGASQETQYF
- TRBJ1-1 TRBV28 - TGTGCCACCGTCGGGACAAAGAACACTGAAGCTTTCTTT CATVGTKNTEAFF
- TRBJ1-1 TRBV29-1 - TGCAGCGTTCACAGGCAAAACACTGAAGCTTTCTTT CSVHRQNTEAFF